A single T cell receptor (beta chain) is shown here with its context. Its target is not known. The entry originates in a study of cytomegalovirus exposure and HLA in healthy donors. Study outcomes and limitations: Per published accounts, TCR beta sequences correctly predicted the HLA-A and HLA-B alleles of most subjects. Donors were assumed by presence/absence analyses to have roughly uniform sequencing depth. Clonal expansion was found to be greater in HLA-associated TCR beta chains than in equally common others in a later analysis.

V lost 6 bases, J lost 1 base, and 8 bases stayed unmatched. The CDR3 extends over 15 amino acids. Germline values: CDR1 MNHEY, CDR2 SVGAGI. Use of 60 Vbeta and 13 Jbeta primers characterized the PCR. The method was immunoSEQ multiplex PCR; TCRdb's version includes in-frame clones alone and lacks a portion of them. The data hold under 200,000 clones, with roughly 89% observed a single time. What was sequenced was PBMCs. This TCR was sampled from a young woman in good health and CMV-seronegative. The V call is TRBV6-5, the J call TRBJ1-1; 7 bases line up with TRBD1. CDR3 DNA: TGTGCCAGCAGGGAACAGACAGGGAGGAACACTGAAGCTTTCTTT. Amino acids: CASREQTGRNTEAFF.